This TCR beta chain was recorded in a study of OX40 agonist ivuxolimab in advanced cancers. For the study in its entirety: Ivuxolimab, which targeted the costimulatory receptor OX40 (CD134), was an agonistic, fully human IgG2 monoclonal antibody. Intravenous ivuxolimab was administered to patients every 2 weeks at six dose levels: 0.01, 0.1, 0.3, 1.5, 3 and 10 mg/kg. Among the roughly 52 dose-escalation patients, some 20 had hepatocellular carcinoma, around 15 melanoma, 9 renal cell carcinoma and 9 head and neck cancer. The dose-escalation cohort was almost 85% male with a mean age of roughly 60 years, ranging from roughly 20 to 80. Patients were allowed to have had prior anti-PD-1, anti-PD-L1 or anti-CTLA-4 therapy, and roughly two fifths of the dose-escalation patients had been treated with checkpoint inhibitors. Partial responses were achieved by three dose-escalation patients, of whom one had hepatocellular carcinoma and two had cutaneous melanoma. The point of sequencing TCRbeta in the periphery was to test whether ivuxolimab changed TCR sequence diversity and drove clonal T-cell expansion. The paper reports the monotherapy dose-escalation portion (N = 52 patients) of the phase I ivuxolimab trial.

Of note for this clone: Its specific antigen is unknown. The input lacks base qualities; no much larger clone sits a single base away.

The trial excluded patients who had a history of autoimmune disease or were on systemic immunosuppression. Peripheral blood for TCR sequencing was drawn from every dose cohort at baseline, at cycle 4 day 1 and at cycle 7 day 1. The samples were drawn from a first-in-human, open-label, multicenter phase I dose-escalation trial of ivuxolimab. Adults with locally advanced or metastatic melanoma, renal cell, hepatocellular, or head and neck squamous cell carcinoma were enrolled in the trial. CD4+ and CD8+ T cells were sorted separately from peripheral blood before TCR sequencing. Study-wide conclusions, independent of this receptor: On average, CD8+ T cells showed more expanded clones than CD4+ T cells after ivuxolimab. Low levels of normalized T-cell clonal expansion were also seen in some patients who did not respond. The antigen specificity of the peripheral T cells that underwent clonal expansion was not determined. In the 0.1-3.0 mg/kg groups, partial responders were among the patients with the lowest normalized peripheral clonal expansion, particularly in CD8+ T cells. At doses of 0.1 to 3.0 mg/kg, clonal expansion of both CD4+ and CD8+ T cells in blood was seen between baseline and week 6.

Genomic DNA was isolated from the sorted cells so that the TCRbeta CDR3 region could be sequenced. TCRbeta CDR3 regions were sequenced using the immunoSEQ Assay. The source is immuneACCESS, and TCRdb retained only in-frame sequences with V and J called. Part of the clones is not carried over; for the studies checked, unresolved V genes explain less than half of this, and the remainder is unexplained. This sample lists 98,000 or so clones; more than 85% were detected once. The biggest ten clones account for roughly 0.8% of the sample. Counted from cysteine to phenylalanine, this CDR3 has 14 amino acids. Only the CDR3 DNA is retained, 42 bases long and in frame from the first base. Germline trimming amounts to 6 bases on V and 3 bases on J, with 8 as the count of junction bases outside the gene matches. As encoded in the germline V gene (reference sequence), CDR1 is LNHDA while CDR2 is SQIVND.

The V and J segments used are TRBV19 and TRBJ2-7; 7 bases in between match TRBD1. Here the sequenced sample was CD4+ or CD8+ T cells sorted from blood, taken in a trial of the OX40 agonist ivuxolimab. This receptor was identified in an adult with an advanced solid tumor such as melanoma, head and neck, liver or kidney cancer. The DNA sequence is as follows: TGTGCCAGTAGCACAGGGGAGTTTCGCTACGAGCAGTACTTC. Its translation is CASSTGEFRYEQYF.